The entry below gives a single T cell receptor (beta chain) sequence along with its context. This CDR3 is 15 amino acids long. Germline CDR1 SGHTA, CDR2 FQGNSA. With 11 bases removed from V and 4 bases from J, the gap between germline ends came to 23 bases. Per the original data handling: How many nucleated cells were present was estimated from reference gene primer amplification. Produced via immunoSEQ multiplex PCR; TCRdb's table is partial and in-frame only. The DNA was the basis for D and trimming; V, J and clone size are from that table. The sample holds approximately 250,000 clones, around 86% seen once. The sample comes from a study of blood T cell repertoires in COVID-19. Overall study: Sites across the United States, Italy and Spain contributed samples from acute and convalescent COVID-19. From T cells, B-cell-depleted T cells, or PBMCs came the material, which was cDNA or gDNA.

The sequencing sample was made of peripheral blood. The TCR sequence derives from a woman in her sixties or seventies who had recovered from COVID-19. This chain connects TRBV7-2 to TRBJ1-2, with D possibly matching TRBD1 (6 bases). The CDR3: CAGSPRGLGGYGYTF. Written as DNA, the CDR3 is TGTGCCGGATCCCCCCGCGGGCTAGGGGGCTATGGCTACACCTTC.